The 29 T cell receptor beta chains in this list originate from one sample, sequenced in a study of identical twins. Each CDR3 protein is one row after TCRdb ran MiXCR on the 5' RACE reads. The profile covers around 960,000 distinct CDR3 sequences, with 9% to 15% appearing a single time and 1.5% to 2% taken by the ten largest. The same specimen was also included in a second study, on yellow fever vaccine responses in identical twins.

The specimen sequenced was PBMCs. These receptors were obtained from a woman younger than 35 in good health.

V is TRBV5-1 and J is TRBJ1-1; perhaps TRBD1 as D (6 bases). In germline, CDR1 is SGHRS, CDR2 YFSETQ. The ends were cut back, 6 bases at V and 1 base at J, with 16 bases in the middle. There are 15 residues in the CDR3. This CDR3 reads CASNLGGAQNTEAFF. CDR3 sequence (DNA): TGCGCCAGCAATCTCGGGGGCGCTCAGAACACTGAAGCTTTCTTT.

The chain combines TRBV2 with TRBJ2-1; TRBD1 matches 9 bases. Germline V gene data show CDR1 as SNHLY and CDR2 as FYNNEI. The CDR3 is 15 amino acids. Trimming took 7 bases from V and 1 from J; bases not matched to a gene: 5. CDR3 in amino acids: CASTRQGGSYNEQFF. The CDR3 DNA reads as TGTGCCAGCACCAGACAGGGGGGTTCCTACAATGAGCAGTTCTTC.

V and J are TRBV11-3 and TRBJ1-6; D gene unclear. The CDR3 totals 16 residues. V was clipped by 3 bases and J by 5 bases, with 14 bases between them. CDR1 is SGHNT and CDR2 is YENEEA in the germline V gene. Here the CDR3 DNA reads TGTGCCAGCAGCTTTTCTGACCCGGCCAATAATTCACCCCTCCACTTT. It codes for CASSFSDPANNSPLHF.

This chain links TRBV4-2 with TRBJ1-6; a weak D match, TRBD1 (6 bases). Trimming left V 2 bases short and J 8 bases short, with 16 bases between. Germline CDR1 is LGHNA and CDR2 is YNFKEQ. This CDR3 has 16 residues. CDR3 sequence (DNA): TGTGCCAGCAGCCAATCCTCAGGGGAAGGTGATTCACCCCTCCACTTT. It specifies CASSQSSGEGDSPLHF.

This clonotype was counted only a few times. This chain joins TRBV20-1 and TRBJ2-3; 14 nucleotides agree with TRBD2. V gave up 4 bases and J gave up 0 bases; unmatched junction bases: 12. Germline CDR1 DFQATT, CDR2 SNEGSKA (reference sequence). This CDR3 region has 19 residues. CDR3 protein: CSANNRGLAGGPSTDTQYF. CDR3 DNA: TGCAGTGCTAATAACCGTGGACTAGCGGGGGGCCCTAGCACAGATACGCAGTATTTT.

This clonotype was detected only a few times. The V and J genes are TRBV20-1 and TRBJ2-4; the D call may be TRBD1 or TRBD2 (5 bases each). The CDR3 consists of 14 residues. Trimming cost V 6 bases and J 0 bases, with 12 bases left between them. From germline, CDR1 is DFQATT and CDR2 SNEGSKA (reference sequence). CDR3 region: CSAWDGVAKNIQYF. The CDR3 DNA follows: TGCAGTGCGTGGGACGGCGTAGCCAAAAACATTCAGTACTTC.

The V and J genes are TRBV5-6 and TRBJ1-1; 10 bases map to TRBD1. CDR1 and CDR2 (germline): SGHDT, YYEEEE. J was trimmed by 1 base and V by 4 bases; bases with no gene match: 10. The CDR3 is made up of 17 amino acids. Here the CDR3 reads CASSPAGTGAPNTEAFF. The CDR3 DNA follows: TGTGCCAGCAGCCCAGCCGGGACAGGGGCTCCGAACACTGAAGCTTTCTTT.

This clonotype occurred a few times. CDR3 DNA: TGTGCCAGCAGTTCCCATACCGCTTGGTCCCTCCGGTATGGCTACACCTTC. Translating gives CASSSHTAWSLRYGYTF. The chain is built from TRBV6-2 or TRBV6-3 and TRBJ1-2; unclear D gene. The CDR3 sequence is 17 residues long. Looked up from germline, CDR1 is MNHEY and CDR2 is SVGEGT. The germline V and J ends were trimmed by 4 bases and 5 bases, with 23 bases remaining between them.

The J gene is TRBJ2-7, the V gene TRBV7-2, with 7 bases lining up with TRBD1. Trimming removed 5 bases from V and 2 bases from J; junction bases left unmatched: 6. The CDR3 extends over 14 amino acids. Germline CDR1 and CDR2: SGHTA and FQGNSA. The CDR3 reads CASSRGQDPYEQYF. The DNA for the CDR3 is TGTGCCAGCAGCCGCGGACAGGATCCCTACGAGCAGTACTTC.

This clonotype has at least ten counts. The genes are TRBV24-1 and TRBJ2-1; a weak D match, TRBD2 (6 bases). The germline V gene has CDR1 KGHDR and CDR2 SFDVKD. Trimming stripped 4 bases from V and 7 bases from J, with 19 bases between. This CDR3 region has 16 residues. CDR3 nucleotide sequence: TGTGCCACCAGTGACACCGGGACTCGAGGTGGTAATGAGCAGTTCTTC. Amino acids: CATSDTGTRGGNEQFF.

This clonotype was recorded many times. This CDR3 is CASSSAGGSTDTQYF. The CDR3 DNA sequence: TGTGCCAGCAGCTCTGCGGGGGGGAGCACAGATACGCAGTATTTT. V gene TRBV7-7 combines with J gene TRBJ2-3; 9 bases fit TRBD2. V dropped 4 bases and J dropped 0; count of bases not matched to a gene: 2. This CDR3 is built from 15 residues. The germline gives CDR1 SSHAT, CDR2 FNYEAQ (reference sequence). Full variable domain (outside the CDR3, taken from reference TRBV7-7 and TRBJ2-3): GAGVSQSPRYKVTKRGQDVTLRCDPISSHATLYWYQQALGQGPEFLTYFNYEAQPDKSGLPSDRFSAERPEGSISTLTIQRTEQRDSAMYRCASSSAGGSTDTQYFGPGTRLTVL.

This chain uses TRBV20-1 with TRBJ2-7; D is unclear. CDR1 and CDR2 (germline): DFQATT, SNEGSKA (reference sequence). V was pared by 2 bases and J by 3 bases, with 5 bases between. The CDR3 has 11 residues. The CDR3 here is CSARPHYEQYF. The CDR3 DNA reads as TGCAGTGCTAGACCCCACTACGAGCAGTACTTC.

This clonotype was seen more than once but under ten times. V usage is TRBV3-1 and J usage is TRBJ2-7; 11 bases line up with TRBD2. J lost 2 bases, V lost 0 bases, and 0 bases had no gene match. Germline V gene data show CDR1 as LGHDT and CDR2 as YNNKEL (reference sequence). The CDR3 has 15 amino acids. DNA of the CDR3: TGTGCCAGCAGCCAAGAACTAGCGGGAGCCTACGAGCAGTACTTC. Protein sequence: CASSQELAGAYEQYF.

The chain is built from TRBV20-1 and TRBJ2-3; 9 bases line up with TRBD2. The CDR3 has 16 residues. Germline values: CDR1 DFQATT, CDR2 SNEGSKA (reference sequence). With 1 base clipped from V and 3 bases from J, the junction kept 8 bases outside the gene matches. The CDR3 loop reads CSARGWLAGLTDTQYF. For the CDR3, the DNA is TGCAGTGCTAGAGGATGGCTAGCGGGACTGACAGATACGCAGTATTTT.

This clonotype has a handful of counts. The junction differs from germline at one of its ends, possibly a read error. The chain employs TRBV5-1 and TRBJ2-1, with 14 bases lining up with TRBD2. Per the germline V gene, CDR1 is SGHRS and CDR2 is YFSETQ. CDR3 length: 16 residues. In nucleotides, the CDR3 is TGCGCCAGCAGGTTGGGACTAGCGGGAGATGGGAATGAGCAGTTCTTC. Residues: CASRLGLAGDGNEQFF. Supplemented by reference TRBV5-1 and TRBJ2-1, the full variable domain reads KAGVTQTPRYLIKTRGQQVTLSCSPISGHRSVSWYQQTPGQGLQFLFEYFSETQRNKGNFPGRFSGRQFSNSRSEMNVSTLELGDSALYLCASRLGLAGDGNEQFFGPGTRLTVL.

V gene TRBV19 combines with J gene TRBJ1-1; perhaps TRBD1 as D (6 bases). V lost 5 bases to trimming and J lost 0 bases, with 10 bases between them. The CDR3 contains 14 residues. The V gene's germline CDR1 is LNHDA and CDR2 SQIVND (reference sequence). The CDR3 here is CASSPRQVNTEAFF. The CDR3 bases are TGTGCCAGTAGTCCGCGACAGGTGAACACTGAAGCTTTCTTT.

In this sample, this clonotype turned up many times. At one boundary the junction diverges from the germline segment, which might be a read error. The chain links TRBV5-1 to TRBJ1-1; D is perhaps TRBD1 (5 bases). The CDR3 contains 14 residues. CDR1 is SGHRS and CDR2 is YFSETQ in the germline V gene. CDR3 region: CASSSGQLNTEAFF. The CDR3 region has the DNA TGTGCCAGCAGCTCCGGACAACTGAACACTGAAGCTTTCTTT. Full variable domain (rest looked up from reference TRBV5-1 and TRBJ1-1): KAGVTQTPRYLIKTRGQQVTLSCSPISGHRSVSWYQQTPGQGLQFLFEYFSETQRNKGNFPGRFSGRQFSNSRSEMNVSTLELGDSALYLCASSSGQLNTEAFFGQGTRLTVV.

This clonotype showed up just a few times. V gene TRBV5-1 combines with J gene TRBJ1-2, with D perhaps matching TRBD1 (5 bases). CDR3 length: 16 residues. Per the germline V gene, CDR1 is SGHRS and CDR2 is YFSETQ. Trimming pared 2 bases from V and 8 bases from J, leaving 22 bases between. CDR3 sequence (DNA): TGCGCCAGCAGCTTCAGGGCGGCGCCGGGGGAAGAAGGCTACACCTTC. The encoded protein is CASSFRAAPGEEGYTF.

The V and J genes are TRBV5-1 and TRBJ2-4; D may be TRBD1 (6 bases). Germline V gene lookup returns CDR1 SGHRS and CDR2 YFSETQ. The CDR3 has 17 amino acids. V lost 0 bases and J 1 base, leaving 14 bases between the germline ends. The CDR3, as DNA: TGCGCCAGCAGCTTGGGGGGGTCAGGGGACGCCAAAAACATTCAGTACTTC. It specifies CASSLGGSGDAKNIQYF.

This clonotype was counted only a few times. The rearrangement joins TRBV20-1 to TRBJ2-7, with D unresolved. Looked up from germline, CDR1 is DFQATT and CDR2 is SNEGSKA (reference sequence). V was clipped by 6 bases and J by 0 bases, with 9 bases between them. The CDR3 is made up of 12 amino acids. CDR3 protein: CSADYLSYEQYF. The DNA of the CDR3 is TGCAGTGCCGATTACCTCTCCTACGAGCAGTACTTC.

The sample holds a few counts of this clonotype. This rearrangement joins TRBV12-3 or TRBV12-4 to TRBJ2-5; D possibly corresponds to TRBD1 (6 bases). V lost 7 bases and J 4 bases, leaving 13 bases between the germline ends. The CDR3 consists of 13 residues. The CDR3 DNA reads TGTGCCAGCACCTCAGGGGTATCAGAGACCCAGTACTTC. This gives the protein CASTSGVSETQYF.

J is TRBJ2-7 and V is TRBV10-3; 9 positions match TRBD1. The germline V gene encodes CDR1 ENHRY and CDR2 SYGVKD. The CDR3 contains 14 residues. The J segment lost 2 bases and the V segment lost 6 bases, leaving 5 bases of the junction unmatched. The CDR3 DNA sequence: TGTGCCATCAGCAGGACAGGGGCTACCTACGAGCAGTACTTC. Its translation: CAISRTGATYEQYF.

This clonotype has a handful of counts. The chain carries TRBV2 and TRBJ2-1; TRBD2 matches 10 bases. The J segment lost 13 bases and the V segment lost 7 bases, leaving 13 bases of the junction unmatched. This CDR3 is built from 14 residues. CDR1 and CDR2 from the germline V gene are SNHLY and FYNNEI. CDR3 region: CASIERFSGGPQFF. The DNA of the CDR3 is TGTGCCAGCATAGAAAGGTTTAGCGGGGGGCCTCAGTTCTTC. The full variable domain, completed using reference TRBV2 and TRBJ2-1, is EPEVTQTPSHQVTQMGQEVILRCVPISNHLYFYWYRQILGQKVEFLVSFYNNEISEKSEIFDDQFSVERPDGSNFTLKIRSTKLEDSAMYFCASIERFSGGPQFFGPGTRLTVL.

The V gene is TRBV20-1, the J gene TRBJ2-3, with 10 bases aligning to TRBD1. Unmatched junction bases numbered 5, after V lost 6 bases and J lost 5 bases. Germline V gene lookup returns CDR1 DFQATT and CDR2 SNEGSKA (reference sequence). The CDR3 is made up of 13 amino acids. The CDR3 DNA reads as TGCAGTGCCTTAAGGACAGGGGGAGATACGCAGTATTTT. Its translation is CSALRTGGDTQYF.

This chain connects TRBV9 to TRBJ2-5, with 9 positions matching TRBD2. The germline V gene encodes CDR1 SGDLS and CDR2 YYNGEE. This CDR3 is built from 17 residues. V lost 3 bases and J lost 3; bases outside the gene matches: 12. This CDR3 reads CASSAEEIAGVKETQYF. In DNA form, the CDR3 reads TGTGCCAGCAGCGCAGAGGAGATAGCGGGAGTTAAAGAGACCCAGTACTTC.

V and J are TRBV28 and TRBJ2-1; 13 bases are shared with TRBD2. The V gene's germline CDR1 is MDHEN and CDR2 SYDVKM. The CDR3 is 14 amino acids. The V segment lost 2 bases and the J segment 12 bases; nucleotides outside the gene matches: 4. CDR3: CASSLTSGGARQFF. CDR3 DNA: TGTGCCAGCAGTTTAACTAGCGGGGGGGCCCGGCAGTTCTTC.

J is TRBJ1-5 and V is TRBV3-1, with no clear D. V was shortened by 1 base and J by 5 bases, with 9 bases between the two germline ends. The CDR3 sequence is 14 residues long. CDR1 and CDR2 (germline): LGHDT, YNNKEL (reference sequence). The CDR3 spells CASSQGSAYQPQHF. The DNA for the CDR3 is TGTGCCAGCAGCCAAGGATCAGCCTATCAGCCCCAGCATTTT.

The J gene is TRBJ2-7, the V gene TRBV7-2; 9 bases fit TRBD1. The CDR3 is 15 amino acids. Germline trimming cut 1 base from V and 3 bases from J; bases unmatched to any gene: 4. Germline-derived CDR1 and CDR2 are SGHTA and FQGNSA. CDR3 DNA: TGTGCCAGCAGCTTAGACAGGGGGCTTAGCTACGAGCAGTACTTC. Its translation: CASSLDRGLSYEQYF.

This clonotype has at least ten counts. This chain uses TRBV20-1 with TRBJ1-4; TRBD1 matches at 9 bases. V shed 3 bases and J 8 bases; nucleotides not matched to a gene: 10. Germline V gene sequence: CDR1 DFQATT, CDR2 SNEGSKA (reference sequence). The CDR3 is 15 amino acids. The CDR3: CSARGPGQGNEKLFF. In DNA form, the CDR3 reads TGCAGTGCTAGGGGACCGGGACAGGGTAACGAAAAACTGTTTTTT.